This TCR beta chain was obtained from a study of lymphopenia after photon versus proton radiotherapy. Only in-frame clones appear in the TCRdb table, and some are missing; sequencing was by immunoSEQ multiplex PCR. The sample has approximately 47,000 clones, 85% seen once; the top ten hold 2.2%. Worth noting for this clone: Its antigen is undetermined.

CDR1 and CDR2 (germline): LGHNA, YNFKEQ. Germline trimming cut 4 bases from V and 5 bases from J; bases unmatched to any gene: 4. This CDR3 has 13 residues. Notes on the study in general: Relative stability marked proton patients; photon patients lost diversity and naive cells. After the lymphocyte nadir, photon-treated repertoires showed oligoclonal expansion, especially of CD8+ Temra cells.

The sequence derives from a man aged 35-49 years with gastric cancer. Sequencing used peripheral blood, obtained from a patient treated with photon-based radiotherapy. V and J are TRBV4-2 and TRBJ1-2, with 7 bases matching TRBD1. As DNA, the CDR3 is TGTGCCAGCAGCCGCCCCAGGGGGTATGGCTACACCTTC. Protein sequence: CASSRPRGYGYTF.